This TCR beta chain was identified during a study of cytomegalovirus exposure and HLA in healthy donors. Study-wide background: Per a later analysis, the 550 to 850 first-cohort and 120 or so validation repertoires shared one platform.

About this clone itself: The target antigen is unknown.

Findings of the study overall: Among TCR beta chains, those listed as cytomegalovirus-associated numbered about 160.

The table came from immunoSEQ multiplex PCR; TCRdb's copy has only in-frame clones and leaves some out. The sample contains 95,000 to 150,000 clones, 89% of which appear only once. CDR1 and CDR2 (germline): MNHEY, SMNVEV (reference sequence). Deletions cut 2 bases from V and 0 bases from J, with 7 bases between. The CDR3 is 14 amino acids. The sequenced material came from PBMCs. This chain joins TRBV27 and TRBJ1-1; TRBD1 is a possible D gene (5 bases). This receptor was taken from a woman aged 18-30 years in good health and CMV-seronegative. The CDR3 is CASSLQGLNTEAFF. CDR3 bases: TGTGCCAGCAGTTTACAGGGCCTGAACACTGAAGCTTTCTTT.